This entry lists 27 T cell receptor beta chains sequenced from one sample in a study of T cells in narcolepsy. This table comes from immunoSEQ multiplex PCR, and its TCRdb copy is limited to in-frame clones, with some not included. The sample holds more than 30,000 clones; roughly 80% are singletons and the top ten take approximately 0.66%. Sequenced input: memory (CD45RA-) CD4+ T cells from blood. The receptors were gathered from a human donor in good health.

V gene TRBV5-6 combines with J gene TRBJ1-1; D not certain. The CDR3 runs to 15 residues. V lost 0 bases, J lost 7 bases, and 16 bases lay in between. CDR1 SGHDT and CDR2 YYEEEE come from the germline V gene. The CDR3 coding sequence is TGTGCCAGCAGCTTGGCCCCCGTGACCGGGAATGAAGCTTTCTTT. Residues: CASSLAPVTGNEAFF.

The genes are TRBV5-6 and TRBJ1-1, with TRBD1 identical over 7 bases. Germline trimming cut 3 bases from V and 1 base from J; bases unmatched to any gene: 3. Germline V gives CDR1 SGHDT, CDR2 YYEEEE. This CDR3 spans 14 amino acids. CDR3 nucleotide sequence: TGTGCCAGCAGCTGGGACAGTAGGAACACTGAAGCTTTCTTT. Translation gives CASSWDSRNTEAFF.

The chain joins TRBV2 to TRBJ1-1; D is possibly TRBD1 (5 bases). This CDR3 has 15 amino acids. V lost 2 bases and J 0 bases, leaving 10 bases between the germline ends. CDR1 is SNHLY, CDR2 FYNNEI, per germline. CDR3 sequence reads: CASSERRTLNTEAFF. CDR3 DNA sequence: TGTGCCAGCAGTGAACGCAGGACACTGAACACTGAAGCTTTCTTT.

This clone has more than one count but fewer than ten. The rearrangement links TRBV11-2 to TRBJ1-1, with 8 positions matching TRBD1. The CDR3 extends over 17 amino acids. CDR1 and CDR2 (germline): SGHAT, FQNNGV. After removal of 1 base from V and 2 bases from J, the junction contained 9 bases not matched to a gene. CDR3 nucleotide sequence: TGTGCCAGCAGCTTAGCTCGGACAGGGAAGGGAAACACTGAAGCTTTCTTT. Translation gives CASSLARTGKGNTEAFF.

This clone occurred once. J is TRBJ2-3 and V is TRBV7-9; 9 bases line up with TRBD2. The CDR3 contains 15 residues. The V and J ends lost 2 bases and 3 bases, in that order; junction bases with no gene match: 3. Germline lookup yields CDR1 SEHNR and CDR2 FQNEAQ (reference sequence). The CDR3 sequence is CASSLPSGVTDTQYF. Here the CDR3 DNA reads TGTGCCAGCAGCTTACCTAGCGGGGTAACAGATACGCAGTATTTT.

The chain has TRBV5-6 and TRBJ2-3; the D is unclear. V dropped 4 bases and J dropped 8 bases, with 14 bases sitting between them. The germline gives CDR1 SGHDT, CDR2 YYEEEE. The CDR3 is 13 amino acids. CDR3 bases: TGTGCCAGCAGCGCTCGTGGATCCGGTACGCAGTATTTT. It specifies CASSARGSGTQYF.

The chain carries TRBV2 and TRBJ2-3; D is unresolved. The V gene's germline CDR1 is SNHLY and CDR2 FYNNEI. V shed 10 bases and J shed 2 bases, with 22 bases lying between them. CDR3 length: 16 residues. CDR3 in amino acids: CATPKGRSLATDTQYF. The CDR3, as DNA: TGTGCCACCCCAAAAGGGCGCAGTCTTGCCACAGATACGCAGTATTTT.

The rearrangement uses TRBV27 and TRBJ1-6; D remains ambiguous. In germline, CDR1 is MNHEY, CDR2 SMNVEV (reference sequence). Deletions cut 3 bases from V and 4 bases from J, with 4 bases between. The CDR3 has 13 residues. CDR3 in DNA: TGTGCCAGCAGTTTGGGGTATAATTCACCCCTCCACTTT. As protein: CASSLGYNSPLHF.

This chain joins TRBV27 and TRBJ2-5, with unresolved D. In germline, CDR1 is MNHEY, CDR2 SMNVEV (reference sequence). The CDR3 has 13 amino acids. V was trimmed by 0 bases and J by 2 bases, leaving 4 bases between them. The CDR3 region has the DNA TGTGCCAGCAGTTTATCGTCTCAAGAGACCCAGTACTTC. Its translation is CASSLSSQETQYF.

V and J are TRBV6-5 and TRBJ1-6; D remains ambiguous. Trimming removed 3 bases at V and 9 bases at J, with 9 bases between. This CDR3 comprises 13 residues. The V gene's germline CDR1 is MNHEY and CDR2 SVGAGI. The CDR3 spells CASSYTRSSPLHF. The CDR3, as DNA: TGTGCCAGCAGTTATACCAGGAGTTCACCCCTCCACTTT.

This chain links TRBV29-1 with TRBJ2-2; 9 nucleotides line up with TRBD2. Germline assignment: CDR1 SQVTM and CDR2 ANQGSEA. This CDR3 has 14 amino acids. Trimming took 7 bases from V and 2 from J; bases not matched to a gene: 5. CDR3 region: CSARGLANTGELFF. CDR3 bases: TGCAGCGCCCGGGGACTAGCAAACACCGGGGAGCTGTTTTTT.

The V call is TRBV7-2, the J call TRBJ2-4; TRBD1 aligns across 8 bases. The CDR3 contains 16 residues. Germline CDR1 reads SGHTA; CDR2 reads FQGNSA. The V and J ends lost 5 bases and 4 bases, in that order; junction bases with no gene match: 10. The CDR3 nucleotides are TGTGCCAGCAGCCCCTGGTCTCGGGACAGGAAAAACATTCAGTACTTC. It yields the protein CASSPWSRDRKNIQYF.

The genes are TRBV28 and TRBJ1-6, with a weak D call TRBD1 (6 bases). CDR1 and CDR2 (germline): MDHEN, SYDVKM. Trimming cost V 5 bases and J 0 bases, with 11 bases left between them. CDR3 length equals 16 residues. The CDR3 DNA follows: TGTGCCAGCAGTACCGGACAGAGCTCCTATAATTCACCCCTCCACTTT. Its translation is CASSTGQSSYNSPLHF.

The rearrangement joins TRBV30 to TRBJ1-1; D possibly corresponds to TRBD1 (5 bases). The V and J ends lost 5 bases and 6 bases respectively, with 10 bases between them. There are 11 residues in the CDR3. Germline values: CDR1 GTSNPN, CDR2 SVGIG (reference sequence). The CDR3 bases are TGTGCCTGGGACAGTCGTTCTGAAGCTTTCTTT. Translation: CAWDSRSEAFF.

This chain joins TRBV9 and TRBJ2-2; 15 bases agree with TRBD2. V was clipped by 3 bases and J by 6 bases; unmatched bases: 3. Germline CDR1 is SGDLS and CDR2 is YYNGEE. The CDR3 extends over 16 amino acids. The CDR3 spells CASSERTSGGAGELFF. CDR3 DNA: TGTGCCAGCAGCGAGCGGACTAGCGGGGGGGCCGGGGAGCTGTTTTTT.

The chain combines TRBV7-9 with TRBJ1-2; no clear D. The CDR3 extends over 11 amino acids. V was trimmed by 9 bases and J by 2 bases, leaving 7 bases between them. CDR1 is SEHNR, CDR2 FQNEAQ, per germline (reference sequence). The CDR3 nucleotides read TGTGCCAGTACAGAGAACTATGGCTACACCTTC. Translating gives CASTENYGYTF.

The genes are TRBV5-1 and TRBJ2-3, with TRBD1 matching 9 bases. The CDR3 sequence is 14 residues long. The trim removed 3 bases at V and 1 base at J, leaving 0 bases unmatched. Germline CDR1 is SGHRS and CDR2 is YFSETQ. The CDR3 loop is CASSWDRGTDTQYF. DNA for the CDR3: TGCGCCAGCAGCTGGGACAGGGGCACAGATACGCAGTATTTT.

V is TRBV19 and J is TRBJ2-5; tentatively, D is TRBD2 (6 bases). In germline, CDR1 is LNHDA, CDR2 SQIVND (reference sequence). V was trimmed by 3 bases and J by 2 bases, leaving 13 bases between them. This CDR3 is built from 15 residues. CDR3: CASSMAGGGQETQYF. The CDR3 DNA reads TGTGCCAGTAGTATGGCGGGTGGAGGGCAAGAGACCCAGTACTTC.

DNA for the CDR3: TGCGCCAGCAGCTGGGGGGGCCGGGGCTCTGGAAACACCATATATTTT. Protein product: CASSWGGRGSGNTIYF. J is TRBJ1-3 and V is TRBV5-1, with D maybe TRBD1 (6 bases). The CDR3 contains 16 residues. V dropped 3 bases and J dropped 0 bases, with 13 bases sitting between them. The germline gives CDR1 SGHRS, CDR2 YFSETQ.

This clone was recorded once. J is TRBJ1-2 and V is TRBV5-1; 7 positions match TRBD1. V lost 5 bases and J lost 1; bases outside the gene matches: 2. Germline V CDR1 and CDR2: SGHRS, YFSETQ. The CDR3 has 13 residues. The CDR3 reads CASRGDSNYGYTF. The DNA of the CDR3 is TGCGCCAGCAGAGGGGACAGTAACTATGGCTACACCTTC.

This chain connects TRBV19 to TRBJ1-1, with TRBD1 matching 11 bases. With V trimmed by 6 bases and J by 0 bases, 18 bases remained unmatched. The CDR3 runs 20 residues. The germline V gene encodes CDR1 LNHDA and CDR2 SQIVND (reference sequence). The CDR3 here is CASRVLRSRDRGTLNTEAFF. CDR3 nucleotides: TGTGCCAGTAGGGTACTCCGCAGCCGGGACAGGGGGACACTGAACACTGAAGCTTTCTTT.

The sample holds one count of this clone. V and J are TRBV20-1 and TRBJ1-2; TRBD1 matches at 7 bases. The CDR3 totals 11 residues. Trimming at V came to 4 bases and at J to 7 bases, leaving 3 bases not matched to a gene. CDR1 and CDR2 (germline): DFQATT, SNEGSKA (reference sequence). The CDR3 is CSAKGAFGYTF. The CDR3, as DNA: TGCAGTGCTAAGGGGGCGTTTGGCTACACCTTC.

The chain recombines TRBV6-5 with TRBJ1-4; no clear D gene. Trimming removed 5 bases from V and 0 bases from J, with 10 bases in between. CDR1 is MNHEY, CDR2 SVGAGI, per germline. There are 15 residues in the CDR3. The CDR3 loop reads CASSQTGATNEKLFF. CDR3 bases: TGTGCCAGCAGTCAGACGGGTGCAACTAATGAAAAACTGTTTTTT.

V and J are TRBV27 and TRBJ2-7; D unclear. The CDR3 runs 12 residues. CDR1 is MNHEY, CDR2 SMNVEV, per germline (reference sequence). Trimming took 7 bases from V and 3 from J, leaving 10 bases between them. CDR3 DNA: TGTGCCAGCACCTCTTCCTACTACGAGCAGTACTTC. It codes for CASTSSYYEQYF.

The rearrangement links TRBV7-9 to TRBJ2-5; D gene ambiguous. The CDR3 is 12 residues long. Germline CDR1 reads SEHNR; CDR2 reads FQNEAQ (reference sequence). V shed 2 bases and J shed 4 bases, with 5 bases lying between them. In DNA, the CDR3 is TGTGCCAGCAGCTTAATAGGAGAGACCCAGTACTTC. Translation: CASSLIGETQYF. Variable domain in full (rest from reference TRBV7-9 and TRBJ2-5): DTGVSQNPRHKITKRGQNVTFRCDPISEHNRLYWYRQTLGQGPEFLTYFQNEAQLEKSRLLSDRFSAERPKGSFSTLEIQRTEQGDSAMYLCASSLIGETQYFGPGTRLLVL.

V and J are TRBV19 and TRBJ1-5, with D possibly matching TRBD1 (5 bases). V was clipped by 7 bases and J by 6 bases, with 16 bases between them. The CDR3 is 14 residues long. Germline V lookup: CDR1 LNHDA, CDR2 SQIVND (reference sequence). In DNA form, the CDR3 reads TGTGCCAGTACCCCGAGGGGAGGGAGTCAGCCCCAGCATTTT. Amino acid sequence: CASTPRGGSQPQHF.

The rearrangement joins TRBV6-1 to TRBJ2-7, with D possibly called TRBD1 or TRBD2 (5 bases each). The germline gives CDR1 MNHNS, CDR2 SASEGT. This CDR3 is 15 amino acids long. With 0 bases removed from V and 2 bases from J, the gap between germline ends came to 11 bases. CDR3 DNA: TGTGCCAGCAGTGAAGCAGGGGCGGGCACCTACGAGCAGTACGTC. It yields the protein CASSEAGAGTYEQYV.